The clone carrying this T cell receptor (beta chain) was detected only a few times. The CDR3 is 13 amino acids. Germline loops: CDR1 DFQATT, CDR2 SNEGSKA (reference sequence). The trim removed 6 bases at V and 9 bases at J, leaving 5 bases unmatched. This sample was taken from a study of T cells in Graves' hyperthyroidism and ophthalmopathy. Researchers took RNA transcripts and amplified the TCR beta CDR3 regions from them. The TCR CDR3 was amplified in a first-round RT-PCR using the HTBI primer set. TCRdb re-analysed the multiplex PCR reads in MiXCR, keeping a single row per CDR3 protein. The sample yields about 640,000 distinct CDR3 sequences, around 21% seen once. Uncontrolled infections, other autoimmune diseases, pregnancy or lactation led to exclusion of patients. Orbital computed tomography and thyroid ultrasound, together with serum TRAb and thyroxine and clinical symptoms, were used for diagnoses.

The receptor was isolated from a man younger than 40 with Graves' ophthalmopathy. Sample: blood. The chain recombines TRBV20-1 with TRBJ1-6, with 10 nucleotides matching TRBD1. The CDR3 nucleotides read TGCAGTGCCAAAGACAGGGGGCCTTCACCCCTCCACTTT. Residues: CSAKDRGPSPLHF.